Reported below is one TCR beta chain. These data come from a study of blood T cell repertoires in COVID-19. At the level of the study: The study drew acute and convalescent COVID-19 samples from the United States, Italy and Spain. From T cells, B-cell-depleted T cells, or PBMCs came the material, which was cDNA or gDNA.

In the original processing: Quantification of nucleated cells was approximated via reference gene primer amplification. Profiling relied on immunoSEQ multiplex PCR, and the TCRdb table lists in-frame clones only, not all of them. V, J and clone size derive from that table, while D and trimming were established from the DNA sequence. The sample holds 110,000 or so clones, 88% seen once. Between the trimmed V and J ends, which lost 4 bases and 0 bases, there was a span of 10 bases. Germline CDR1 is SGHDN and CDR2 is FVKESK. The CDR3 is 14 residues long. This TCR came from a human donor in a cohort sampled during active COVID-19. The sequencing sample was made of peripheral blood. The chain has TRBV14 and TRBJ2-7, with D unresolved. The CDR3 DNA reads TGTGCCAGCAGCCCCTCCGGTGCCTCCTACGAGCAGTACTTC. This codes for CASSPSGASYEQYF.